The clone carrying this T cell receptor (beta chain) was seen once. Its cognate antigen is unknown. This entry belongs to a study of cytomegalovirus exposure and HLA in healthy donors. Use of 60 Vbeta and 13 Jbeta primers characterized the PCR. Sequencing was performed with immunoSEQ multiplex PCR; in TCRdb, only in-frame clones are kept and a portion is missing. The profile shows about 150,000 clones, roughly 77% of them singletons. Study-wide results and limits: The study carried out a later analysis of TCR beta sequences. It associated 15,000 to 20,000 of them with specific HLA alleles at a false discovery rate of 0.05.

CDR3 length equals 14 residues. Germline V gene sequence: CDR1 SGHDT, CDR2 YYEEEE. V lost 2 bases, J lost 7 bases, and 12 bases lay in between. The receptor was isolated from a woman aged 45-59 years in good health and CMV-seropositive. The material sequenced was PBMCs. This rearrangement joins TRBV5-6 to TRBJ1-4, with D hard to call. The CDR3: CASSFGVRSEKLFF. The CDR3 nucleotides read TGTGCCAGCAGCTTCGGCGTGCGGAGTGAAAAACTGTTTTTT.